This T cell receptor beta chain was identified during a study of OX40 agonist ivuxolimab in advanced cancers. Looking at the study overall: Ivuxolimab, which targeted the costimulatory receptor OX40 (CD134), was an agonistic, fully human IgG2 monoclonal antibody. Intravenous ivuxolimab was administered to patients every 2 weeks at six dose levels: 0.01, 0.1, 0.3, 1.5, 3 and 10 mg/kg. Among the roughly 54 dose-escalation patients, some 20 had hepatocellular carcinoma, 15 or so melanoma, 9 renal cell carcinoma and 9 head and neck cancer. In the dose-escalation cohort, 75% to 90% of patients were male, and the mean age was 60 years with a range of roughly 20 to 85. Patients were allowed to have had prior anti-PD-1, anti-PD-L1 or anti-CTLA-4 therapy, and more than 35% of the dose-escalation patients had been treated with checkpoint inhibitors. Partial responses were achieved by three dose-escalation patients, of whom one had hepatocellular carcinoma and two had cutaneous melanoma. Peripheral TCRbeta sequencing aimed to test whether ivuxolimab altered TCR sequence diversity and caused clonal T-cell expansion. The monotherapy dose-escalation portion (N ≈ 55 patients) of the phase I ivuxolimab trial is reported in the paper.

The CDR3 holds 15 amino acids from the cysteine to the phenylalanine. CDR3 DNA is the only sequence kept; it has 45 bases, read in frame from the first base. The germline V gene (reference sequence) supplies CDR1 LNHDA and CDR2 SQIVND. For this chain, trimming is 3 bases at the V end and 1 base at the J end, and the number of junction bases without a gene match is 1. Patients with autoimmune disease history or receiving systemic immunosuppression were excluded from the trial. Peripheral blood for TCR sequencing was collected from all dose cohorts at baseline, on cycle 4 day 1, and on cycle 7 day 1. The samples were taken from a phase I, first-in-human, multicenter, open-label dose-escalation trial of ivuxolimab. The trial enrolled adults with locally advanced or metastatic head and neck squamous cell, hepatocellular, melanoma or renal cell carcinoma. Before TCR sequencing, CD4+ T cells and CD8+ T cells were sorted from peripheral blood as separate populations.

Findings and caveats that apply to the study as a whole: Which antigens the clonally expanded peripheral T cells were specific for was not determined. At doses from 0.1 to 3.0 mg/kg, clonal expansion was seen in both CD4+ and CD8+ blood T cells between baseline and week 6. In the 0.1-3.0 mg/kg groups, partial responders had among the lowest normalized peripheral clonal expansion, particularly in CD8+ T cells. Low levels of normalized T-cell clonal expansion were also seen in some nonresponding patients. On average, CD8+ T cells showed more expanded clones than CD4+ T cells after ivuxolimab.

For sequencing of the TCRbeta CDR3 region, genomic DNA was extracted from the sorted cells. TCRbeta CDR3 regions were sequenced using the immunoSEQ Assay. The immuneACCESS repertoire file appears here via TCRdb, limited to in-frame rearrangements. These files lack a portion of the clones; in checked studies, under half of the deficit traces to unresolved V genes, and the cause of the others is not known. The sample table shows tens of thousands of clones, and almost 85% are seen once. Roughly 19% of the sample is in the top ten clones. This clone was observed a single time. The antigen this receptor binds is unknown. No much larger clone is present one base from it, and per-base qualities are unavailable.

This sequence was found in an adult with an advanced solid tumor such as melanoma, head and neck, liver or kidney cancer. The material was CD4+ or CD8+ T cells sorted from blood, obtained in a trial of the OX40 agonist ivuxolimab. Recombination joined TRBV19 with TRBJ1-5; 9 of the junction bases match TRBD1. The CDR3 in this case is CASSMGQGSNQPQHF. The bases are TGTGCCAGTAGTATGGGACAGGGAAGCAATCAGCCCCAGCATTTT.